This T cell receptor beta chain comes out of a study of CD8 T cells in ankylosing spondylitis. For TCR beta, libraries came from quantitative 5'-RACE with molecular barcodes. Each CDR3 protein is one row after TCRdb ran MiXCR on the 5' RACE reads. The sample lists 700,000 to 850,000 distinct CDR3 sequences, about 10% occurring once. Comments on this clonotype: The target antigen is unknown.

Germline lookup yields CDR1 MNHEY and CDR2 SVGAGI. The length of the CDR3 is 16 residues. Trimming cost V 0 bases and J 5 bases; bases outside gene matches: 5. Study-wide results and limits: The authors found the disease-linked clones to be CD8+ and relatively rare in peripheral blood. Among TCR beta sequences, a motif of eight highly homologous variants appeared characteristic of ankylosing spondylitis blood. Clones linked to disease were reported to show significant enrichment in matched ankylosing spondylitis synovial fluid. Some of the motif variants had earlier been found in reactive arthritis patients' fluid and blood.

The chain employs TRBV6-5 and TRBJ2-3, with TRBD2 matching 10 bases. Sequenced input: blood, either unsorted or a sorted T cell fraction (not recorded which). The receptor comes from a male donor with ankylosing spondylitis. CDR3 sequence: CASSYSKLAGRDTQYF. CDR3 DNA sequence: TGTGCCAGCAGTTACTCGAAACTAGCGGGGAGAGATACGCAGTATTTT.